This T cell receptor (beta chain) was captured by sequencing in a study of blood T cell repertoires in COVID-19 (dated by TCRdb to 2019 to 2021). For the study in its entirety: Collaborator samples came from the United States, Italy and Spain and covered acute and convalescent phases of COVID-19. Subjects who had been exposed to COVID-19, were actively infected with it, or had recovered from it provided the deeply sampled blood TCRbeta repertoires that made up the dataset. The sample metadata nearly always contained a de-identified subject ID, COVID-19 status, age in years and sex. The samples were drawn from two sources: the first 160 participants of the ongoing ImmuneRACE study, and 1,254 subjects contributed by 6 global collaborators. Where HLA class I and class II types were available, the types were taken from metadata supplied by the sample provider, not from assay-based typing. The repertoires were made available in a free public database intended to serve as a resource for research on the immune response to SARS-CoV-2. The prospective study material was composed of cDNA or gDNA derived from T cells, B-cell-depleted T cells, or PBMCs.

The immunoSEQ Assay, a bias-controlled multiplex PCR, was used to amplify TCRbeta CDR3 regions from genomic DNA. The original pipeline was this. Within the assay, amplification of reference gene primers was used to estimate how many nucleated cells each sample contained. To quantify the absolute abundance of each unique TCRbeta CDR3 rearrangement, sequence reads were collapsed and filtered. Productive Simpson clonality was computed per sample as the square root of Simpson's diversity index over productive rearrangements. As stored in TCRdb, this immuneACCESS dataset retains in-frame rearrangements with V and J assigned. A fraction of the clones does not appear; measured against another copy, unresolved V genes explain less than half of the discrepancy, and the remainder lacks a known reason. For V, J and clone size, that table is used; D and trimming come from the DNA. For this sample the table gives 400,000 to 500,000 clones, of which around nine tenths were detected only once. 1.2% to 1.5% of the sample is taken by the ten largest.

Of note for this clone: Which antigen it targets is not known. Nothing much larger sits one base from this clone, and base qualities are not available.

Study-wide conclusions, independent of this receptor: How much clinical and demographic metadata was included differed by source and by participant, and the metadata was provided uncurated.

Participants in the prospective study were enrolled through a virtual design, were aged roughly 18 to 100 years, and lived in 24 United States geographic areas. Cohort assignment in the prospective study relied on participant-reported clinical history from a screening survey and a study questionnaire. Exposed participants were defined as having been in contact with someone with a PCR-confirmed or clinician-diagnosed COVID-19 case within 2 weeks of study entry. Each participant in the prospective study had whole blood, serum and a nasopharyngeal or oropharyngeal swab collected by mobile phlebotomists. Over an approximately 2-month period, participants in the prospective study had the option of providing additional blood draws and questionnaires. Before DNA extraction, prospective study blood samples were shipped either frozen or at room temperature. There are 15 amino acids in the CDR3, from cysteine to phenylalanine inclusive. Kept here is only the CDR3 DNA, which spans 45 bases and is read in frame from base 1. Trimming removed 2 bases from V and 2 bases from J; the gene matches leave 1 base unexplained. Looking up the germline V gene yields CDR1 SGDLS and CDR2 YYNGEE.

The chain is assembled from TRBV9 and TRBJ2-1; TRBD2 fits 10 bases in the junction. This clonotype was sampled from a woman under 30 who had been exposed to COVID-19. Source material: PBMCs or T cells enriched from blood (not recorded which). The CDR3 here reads CASSVGLAAYNEQFF. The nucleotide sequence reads TGTGCCAGCAGCGTCGGACTAGCGGCCTACAATGAGCAGTTCTTC.